This record covers a single T cell receptor (beta chain). What it recognizes is unknown. This sample is drawn from a study of PD-1 blockade in mismatch repair-deficient tumors. Study background: All were previously treated, progressing patients with about a dozen mismatch repair-deficient cancer types. Study-wide points: Rapid post-treatment expansion, then contraction, generally preceding radiologic response, marked tumor-resident clones.

Produced via immunoSEQ multiplex PCR; TCRdb's table is partial and in-frame only. Of more than 30,000 clones detected, around 83% appear once; the ten largest clones hold over 3%. J was trimmed by 2 bases and V by 2 bases; bases with no gene match: 4. The germline V gene has CDR1 MGHRA and CDR2 YSYEKL. This CDR3 is built from 16 residues. The TCR-sequenced patients were a few responders to pembrolizumab. The genes are TRBV4-1 and TRBJ2-7; the match to TRBD2 covers 12 bases. The source is an adult with mismatch repair-deficient cancer. Specimen: peripheral blood, collected about 76 weeks after starting pembrolizumab. This CDR3 reads CASSQPTSGSAYEQYF. CDR3 bases: TGCGCCAGCAGCCAACCGACTAGCGGGAGTGCCTACGAGCAGTACTTC.